The 23 T cell receptor beta chains in this list originate from one sample, sequenced in a study of shared clonotypes between healthy human individuals. The assay was immunoSEQ multiplex PCR, and TCRdb's table has in-frame clones only and misses some. This table has roughly 700,000 clones, 74% appearing once. The sequenced sample consisted of memory CD4+ T cells sorted from blood. Described subset: CD45RA-negative fraction. The receptors originated from a woman in her thirties in good health.

V is TRBV7-9 and J is TRBJ2-3; 8 bases fit TRBD1. With V trimmed by 5 bases and J by 0 bases, 7 bases remained unmatched. This CDR3 spans 16 amino acids. Germline CDR1 SEHNR, CDR2 FQNEAQ (reference sequence). CDR3 in amino acids: CASSPQQGASTDTQYF. The CDR3 DNA reads TGTGCCAGCAGCCCTCAGCAGGGGGCGAGCACAGATACGCAGTATTTT.

The V call is TRBV30, the J call TRBJ1-1; TRBD1 might be the D (5 bases). Germline assignment: CDR1 GTSNPN and CDR2 SVGIG (reference sequence). CDR3 length: 13 amino acids. V lost 3 bases to trimming and J lost 5 bases, with 13 bases between them. The CDR3 region has the DNA TGTGCCTGGAGCCGCGGGGGAAGAACTGAAGCTTTCTTT. This translates into CAWSRGGRTEAFF.

This chain uses TRBV28 with TRBJ2-6, with TRBD1 matching 7 bases. CDR3 length equals 17 residues. J gave up 0 bases and V 6 bases, and 8 bases lay outside the gene matches. CDR1 is MDHEN and CDR2 is SYDVKM in the germline V gene. CDR3 DNA sequence: TGTGCCAGCAGACCAGGGGGTCCTCTCTCTGGGGCCAACGTCCTGACTTTC. Protein: CASRPGGPLSGANVLTF.

V is TRBV21-1 and J is TRBJ2-1; whether TRBD1, the table's D call, matches the DNA was not checked. TRBV21-1 is designated a pseudogene. This CDR3 has 16 residues. CDR3 nucleotides: TGTGCCAGCAGCAAAGAGGCAGCAGGGTTATACAATGAGCAGTTCTTC. This gives the protein CASSKEAAGLYNEQFF.

The chain is built from TRBV15 and TRBJ2-7; 10 bases match TRBD2. CDR1 is LNHNV and CDR2 is YYDKDF in the germline V gene (reference sequence). V lost 0 bases and J lost 2; bases outside the gene matches: 10. The CDR3 extends over 18 amino acids. The CDR3 region has the DNA TGTGCCACCAGCAGAGAATGGTCTAGCGGGAGAGGTACCTACGAGCAGTACTTC. Its translation: CATSREWSSGRGTYEQYF.

The rearrangement links TRBV23-1 to TRBJ2-5; possible D gene TRBD2, 5 bases. TRBV23-1 is treated as an ORF (open reading frame) with a function not yet certain. The CDR3 is made up of 15 amino acids. Trimming took off 2 bases at V and 2 bases at J, with 12 bases between the two ends. This CDR3 reads CASSQTGLSQETQYF. CDR3 nucleotides: TGCGCCAGCAGTCAAACCGGACTCTCACAAGAGACCCAGTACTTC.

This clone was counted a few times. The chain carries TRBV28 and TRBJ1-2; 10 bases agree with TRBD1. There are 13 residues in the CDR3. Germline CDR1 MDHEN, CDR2 SYDVKM. V shed 6 bases and J 8 bases; nucleotides not matched to a gene: 6. DNA for the CDR3: TGTGCCAGCAGCTTGACAGGGGGCGCCGGCTACACCTTC. Amino acid sequence: CASSLTGGAGYTF.

V is TRBV27 and J is TRBJ2-3; 7 positions agree with TRBD1. The CDR3 contains 18 residues. V shed 8 bases and J 0 bases; nucleotides not matched to a gene: 17. In germline, CDR1 is MNHEY, CDR2 SMNVEV (reference sequence). The CDR3 DNA sequence: TGTGCCAGCGGACATTTTAAAAACAGGGGATGGAGCACAGATACGCAGTATTTT. Its protein is CASGHFKNRGWSTDTQYF.

This clone was seen only a few times. The chain recombines TRBV29-1 with TRBJ2-5, with 9 bases identical to TRBD2. Judging by the DNA end, TRBJ2-7 fits better; the J call may be wrong. Germline CDR1 SQVTM, CDR2 ANQGSEA. The CDR3 has 15 amino acids. CDR3 region: CSVEDTSGYSYEQYF. In DNA form, the CDR3 reads TGCAGCGTTGAAGACACTAGCGGGTACTCCTACGAGCAGTACTTC.

This sequence joins TRBV6-1 and TRBJ2-2, with D unresolved. The V end was cut by 7 bases, the J end by 3 bases, with 15 bases between. In germline, CDR1 is MNHNS, CDR2 SASEGT. The CDR3 extends over 15 amino acids. CDR3 amino acids: CASTEYYKHTGELFF. The CDR3 coding sequence is TGTGCCAGCACCGAGTATTACAAGCACACCGGGGAGCTGTTTTTT.

The chain carries TRBV30 and TRBJ1-4; D uncertain. Between the trimmed V and J ends, which lost 6 bases and 6 bases, there was a span of 8 bases. The CDR3 loop spans 11 amino acids. Germline CDR1 is GTSNPN and CDR2 is SVGIG (reference sequence). The CDR3 coding sequence is TGTGCCTGTCGAGGGTATGAAAAACTGTTTTTT. Residues: CACRGYEKLFF.

In its sample, this clone was seen once. The chain employs TRBV4-1 and TRBJ1-1, with TRBD1 matching over 7 bases. V shed 5 bases, J shed 5 bases, and the junction held 8 bases outside the gene matches. The germline V gene encodes CDR1 MGHRA and CDR2 YSYEKL. The CDR3 has 14 residues. This CDR3 reads CASSAPGQRTEAFF. Here the CDR3 DNA reads TGCGCCAGCAGCGCACCGGGACAGCGGACTGAAGCTTTCTTT.

The CDR3 DNA reads TGTGCCAGCAGCTTGACTAGCGGGAGAGACGAGCAGTACTTC. Residues: CASSLTSGRDEQYF. V usage is TRBV7-3 and J usage is TRBJ2-7; 12 bases align to TRBD2. Looked up from germline, CDR1 is SGHTA and CDR2 is FQGTGA. The V gene end was trimmed by 3 bases and the J gene end by 5 bases; junction bases not matched to a gene: 2. The CDR3 length is 14 residues.

The rearrangement links TRBV7-9 to TRBJ1-1; TRBD1 might be the D (6 bases). Germline CDR1 reads SEHNR; CDR2 reads FQNEAQ (reference sequence). Trimming removed 6 bases at V and 3 bases at J, with 14 bases between. This CDR3 is 14 amino acids long. The CDR3 DNA is TGTGCCAGCAGAATTACAGGGATGGACACTGAAGCTTTCTTT. Protein product: CASRITGMDTEAFF.

Concerning this clone: Other DNA sequences in the same sample also yield this CDR3. This sequence joins TRBV5-1 and TRBJ2-5; 12 bases agree with TRBD2. Losses at the gene ends were 0 bases for V and 4 bases for J; bases not matched to a gene: 1. CDR3 length: 15 amino acids. The germline V gene encodes CDR1 SGHRS and CDR2 YFSETQ. CDR3 bases: TGCGCCAGCAGCTTGGCACTAGCGGGGGGAGAGACCCAGTACTTC. Translation gives CASSLALAGGETQYF. Looking up the rest from reference TRBV5-1 and TRBJ2-5 gives the full variable domain: KAGVTQTPRYLIKTRGQQVTLSCSPISGHRSVSWYQQTPGQGLQFLFEYFSETQRNKGNFPGRFSGRQFSNSRSEMNVSTLELGDSALYLCASSLALAGGETQYFGPGTRLLVL.

V and J are TRBV19 and TRBJ2-7, with D perhaps TRBD1 (6 bases). Trimming took off 3 bases at V and 10 bases at J, with 16 bases between the two ends. CDR1 is LNHDA and CDR2 is SQIVND in the germline V gene (reference sequence). The CDR3 totals 13 residues. The CDR3 nucleotides are TGTGCCAGTAGTATCGATAGGACAGCACAACAGTACTTC. Translation: CASSIDRTAQQYF.

This rearrangement joins TRBV25-1 to TRBJ2-6; D may be TRBD1 or TRBD2 (5 bases each). Trimming took 6 bases from V and 6 from J, leaving 18 bases between them. The length of the CDR3 is 16 residues. The germline V gene has CDR1 MGHDK and CDR2 SYGVNS. CDR3 region: CASRAHRVGEANVLTF. Here the CDR3 DNA reads TGTGCCAGCAGAGCGCATCGGGTGGGGGAGGCCAACGTCCTGACTTTC.

The chain combines TRBV18 with TRBJ1-4; TRBD1 agrees at 8 bases. Germline CDR1 is KGHSH and CDR2 is LQKENI. V lost 10 bases, J lost 8 bases, and 9 bases stayed unmatched. The CDR3 totals 13 residues. The CDR3 region is CATLGQGSEKLFF. The DNA of the CDR3 is TGTGCCACCCTCGGACAGGGAAGCGAAAAACTGTTTTTT.

This clone was detected only a few times. The V gene is TRBV12-5, the J gene TRBJ2-3; a weak D match, TRBD1 (6 bases). Germline CDR1 is LGHNT and CDR2 is FRNRAP. V was shortened by 7 bases and J by 5 bases, with 19 bases between the two germline ends. The CDR3 has 15 residues. CDR3 in amino acids: CASAAGEFGIDTQYF. CDR3 DNA sequence: TGTGCTAGTGCAGCAGGGGAGTTCGGAATAGATACGCAGTATTTT.

The rearrangement joins TRBV28 to TRBJ1-2, with D perhaps matching TRBD1 (6 bases). The CDR3 consists of 14 residues. Germline assignment: CDR1 MDHEN and CDR2 SYDVKM. The V and J ends lost 6 bases and 5 bases respectively, with 16 bases between them. In DNA form, the CDR3 reads TGTGCCAGCAGATCCCCCGGGACATCTTATGGCTACACCTTC. Its translation: CASRSPGTSYGYTF.

The rearrangement joins TRBV7-2 to TRBJ2-7; no clear D gene. V was shortened by 4 bases and J by 4 bases, with 11 bases between the two germline ends. This CDR3 spans 13 amino acids. Germline V gene sequence: CDR1 SGHTA, CDR2 FQGNSA. CDR3 region: CASSSRMGYEQYF. DNA for the CDR3: TGTGCCAGCAGCTCCCGAATGGGATACGAGCAGTACTTC.

The chain joins TRBV11-2 to TRBJ2-7; TRBD2 might be the D (6 bases). Germline loops: CDR1 SGHAT, CDR2 FQNNGV. The CDR3 loop spans 15 amino acids. V gave up 3 bases and J gave up 2 bases, with 14 bases separating them. The DNA for the CDR3 is TGTGCCAGCAGCTTCCCCGGGACTGGGGCCTACGAGCAGTACTTC. Residues: CASSFPGTGAYEQYF.

The sample holds many counts of this clone. The chain uses TRBV19 and TRBJ2-1; 7 bases align to TRBD2. The germline V gene encodes CDR1 LNHDA and CDR2 SQIVND (reference sequence). J gave up 7 bases and V 5 bases, and 11 bases lay outside the gene matches. This CDR3 comprises 15 residues. CDR3 residues: CASSSPGGSRNEQFF. The DNA of the CDR3 is TGTGCCAGTAGTTCCCCTGGCGGGAGCCGAAATGAGCAGTTCTTC.